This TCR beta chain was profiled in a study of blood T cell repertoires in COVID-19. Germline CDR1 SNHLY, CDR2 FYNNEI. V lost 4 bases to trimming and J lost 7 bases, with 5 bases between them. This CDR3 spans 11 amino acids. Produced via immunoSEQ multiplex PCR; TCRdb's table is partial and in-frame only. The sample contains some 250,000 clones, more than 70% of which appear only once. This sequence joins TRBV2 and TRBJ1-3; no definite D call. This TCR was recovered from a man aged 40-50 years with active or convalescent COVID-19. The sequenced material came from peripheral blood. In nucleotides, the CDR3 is TGTGCCAGCAGTGGGGAGAACACCATATATTTT. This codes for CASSGENTIYF.